This entry describes one T cell receptor beta chain. The data were obtained in a study of blood T cell repertoires in COVID-19. Background on the study: Material from acute and convalescent COVID-19 was sourced from the United States, Italy and Spain.

Sequencing used immunoSEQ multiplex PCR; TCRdb keeps in-frame clones, though not all of them. The sample has about 190,000 clones, around 91% seen once. The sequence came from a man between 45 and 60 years old with acute or convalescent COVID-19. Sequencing used peripheral blood.

The CDR3 is CASSLGLESPLHF. CDR3 bases: TGTGCCAGCAGCCTGGGACTGGAGTCACCCCTCCACTTT. The chain uses TRBV7-2 and TRBJ1-6; the D gene is possibly TRBD1 (5 bases). The CDR3 is 13 amino acids. V lost 5 bases, J lost 10 bases, and 12 bases lay in between. Germline CDR1 reads SGHTA; CDR2 reads FQGNSA. Full variable domain (remainder filled in from reference TRBV7-2 and TRBJ1-6): GAGVSQSPSNKVTEKGKDVELRCDPISGHTALYWYRQSLGQGLEFLIYFQGNSAPDKSGLPSDRFSAERTGGSVSTLTIQRTQQEDSAVYLCASSLGLESPLHFGNGTRLTVT.